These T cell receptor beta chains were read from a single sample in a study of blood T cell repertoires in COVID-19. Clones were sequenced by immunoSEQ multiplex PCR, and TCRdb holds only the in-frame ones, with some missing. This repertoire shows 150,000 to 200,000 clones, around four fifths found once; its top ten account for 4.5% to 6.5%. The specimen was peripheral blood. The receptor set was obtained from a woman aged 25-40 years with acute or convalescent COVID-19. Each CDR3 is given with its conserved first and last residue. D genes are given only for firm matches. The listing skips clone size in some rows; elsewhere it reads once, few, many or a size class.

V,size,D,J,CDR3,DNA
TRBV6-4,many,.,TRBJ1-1,CASSPRAEGTEAFF,TGTGCCAGCAGTCCACGGGCGGAGGGCACTGAAGCTTTCTTT
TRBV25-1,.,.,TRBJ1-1,CASKREDNTEAFF,TGTGCCAGCAAGAGAGAGGATAACACTGAAGCTTTCTTT
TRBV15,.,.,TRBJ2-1,CATSRGGGTYNEQFF,TGTGCCACCAGCAGAGGGGGCGGGACCTACAATGAGCAGTTCTTC
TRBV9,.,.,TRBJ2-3,CASSPRLNSRTDTQYF,TGTGCCAGCAGCCCGAGACTAAACTCCCGCACAGATACGCAGTATTTT
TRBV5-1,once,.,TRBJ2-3,CASCLERPPGDTQYF,TGCGCCAGCTGTTTGGAGCGGCCCCCTGGAGATACGCAGTATTTT
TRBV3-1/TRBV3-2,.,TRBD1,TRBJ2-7,CASSQDRDRGYEQYF,TGTGCCAGCAGCCAAGACCGGGACAGGGGCTACGAGCAGTACTTC
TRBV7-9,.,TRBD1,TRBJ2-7,CASSRGTGAYEQYF,TGTGCCAGCAGCCGGGGGACAGGAGCTTACGAGCAGTACTTC
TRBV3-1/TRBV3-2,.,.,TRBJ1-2,CASSPLGENYGYTF,TGTGCCAGCAGCCCCCTTGGGGAGAACTATGGCTACACCTTC
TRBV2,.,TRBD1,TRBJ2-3,CASRGDRYTDTQYF,TGTGCCAGCAGGGGGGACAGGTACACAGATACGCAGTATTTT
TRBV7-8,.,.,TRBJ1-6,CASSALSYNSPLHF,TGTGCCAGCAGCGCGCTCTCCTATAATTCACCCCTCCACTTT
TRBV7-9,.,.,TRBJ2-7,CASSLAVGGKDEQYF,TGTGCCAGCAGCTTAGCGGTTGGGGGCAAGGACGAGCAGTACTTC
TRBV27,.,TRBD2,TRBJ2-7,CASSRGFFGLASSYEQYF,TGTGCCAGCAGCCGCGGTTTCTTCGGACTAGCGAGCTCCTACGAGCAGTACTTC
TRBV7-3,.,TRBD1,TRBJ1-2,CASSLLGGTNYGYTF,TGTGCCAGCAGCTTATTAGGGGGCACCAACTATGGCTACACCTTC
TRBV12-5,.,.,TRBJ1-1,CASGFGTRDTEAFF,TGTGCTAGTGGTTTCGGGACTAGGGACACTGAAGCTTTCTTT
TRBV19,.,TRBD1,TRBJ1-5,CASSLLQGAVGQPQHF,TGTGCCAGTAGTCTCCTGCAGGGGGCTGTGGGTCAGCCCCAGCATTTT
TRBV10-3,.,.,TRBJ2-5,CATRNSTQETQYF,TGTGCCACCAGAAACAGCACCCAAGAGACCCAGTACTTC
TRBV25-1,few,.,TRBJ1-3,CASSDQGNTIYF,TGTGCCAGCAGTGACCAGGGAAACACCATATATTTT
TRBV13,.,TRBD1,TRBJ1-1,CASSYDTGQKTEAFF,TGTGCCAGCAGCTACGACACGGGACAGAAAACTGAAGCTTTCTTT
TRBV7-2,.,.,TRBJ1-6,CASSLDWPGSYNSPLHF,TGTGCCAGCAGCTTAGACTGGCCAGGCAGTTATAATTCACCCCTCCACTTT
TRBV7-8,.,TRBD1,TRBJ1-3,CASSLGDRGTGNTIYF,TGTGCCAGCAGCTTAGGGGACAGGGGGACTGGAAACACCATATATTTT
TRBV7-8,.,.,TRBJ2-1,CASSSRGPNEQFF,TGTGCCAGCAGCTCAAGGGGTCCGAATGAGCAGTTCTTC
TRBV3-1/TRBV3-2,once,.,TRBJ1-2,CASSQVEGSGYTF,TGTGCCAGCAGCCAAGTCGAAGGGAGTGGCTACACCTTC
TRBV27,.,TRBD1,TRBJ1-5,CASSLSRGDNQPQHF,TGTGCCAGCAGTTTGTCCAGGGGGGACAATCAGCCCCAGCATTTT
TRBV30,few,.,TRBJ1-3,CAWSRSLLSGNTIYF,TGTGCCTGGAGTAGGAGCTTGCTCTCTGGAAACACCATATATTTT
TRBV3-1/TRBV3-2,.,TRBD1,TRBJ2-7,CASSQDGTGLYEQYF,TGTGCCAGCAGCCAAGACGGGACAGGGTTGTACGAGCAGTACTTC
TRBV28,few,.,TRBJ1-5,CASSEYTGINQPQHF,TGTGCCAGCAGTGAATATACAGGGATCAATCAGCCCCAGCATTTT
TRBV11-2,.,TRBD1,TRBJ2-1,CASSLVDRGNNEQFF,TGTGCCAGCAGCTTAGTAGACAGGGGGAATAATGAGCAGTTCTTC
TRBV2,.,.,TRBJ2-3,CASSETRTTDTQYF,TGTGCCAGCAGTGAAACTAGGACGACAGATACGCAGTATTTT
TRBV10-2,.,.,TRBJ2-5,CASSDGAWETQYF,TGCGCCAGCAGTGACGGAGCGTGGGAGACCCAGTACTTC
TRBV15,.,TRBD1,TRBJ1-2,CATSWGTGDYGYTF,TGTGCCACCAGCTGGGGCACAGGGGACTATGGCTACACCTTC
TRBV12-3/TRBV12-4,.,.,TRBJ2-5,CASSEWGEETQYF,TGTGCCAGCAGTGAGTGGGGGGAAGAGACCCAGTACTTC
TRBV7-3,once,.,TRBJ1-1,CASSLELNTEAFF,TGTGCCAGCAGCTTAGAGTTGAACACTGAAGCTTTCTTT
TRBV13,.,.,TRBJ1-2,CASSPGGRGISANYGYTF,TGTGCCAGCAGCCCCGGTGGCAGGGGCATCTCAGCTAACTATGGCTACACCTTC
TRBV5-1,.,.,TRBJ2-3,CASSLIGQSTDTQYF,TGCGCCAGCAGCTTAATCGGACAGAGCACAGATACGCAGTATTTT
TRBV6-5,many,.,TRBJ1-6,CASSLRSSYNSPLHF,TGTGCCAGCAGTTTGCGGAGCTCCTATAATTCACCCCTCCACTTT
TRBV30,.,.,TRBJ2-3,CAWSVGGVPSTDTQYF,TGTGCCTGGAGTGTCGGAGGGGTCCCTAGCACAGATACGCAGTATTTT
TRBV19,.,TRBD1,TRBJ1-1,CASSPRWTGRDPNTEAFF,TGTGCCAGTAGTCCTAGGTGGACAGGAAGGGATCCGAACACTGAAGCTTTCTTT
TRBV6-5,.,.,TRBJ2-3,CASSLGGTQYF,TGTGCCAGCAGTCTAGGAGGTACGCAGTATTTT
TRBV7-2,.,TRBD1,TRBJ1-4,CASSQRTGRDEKLFF,TGTGCCAGCAGCCAACGGACAGGACGGGATGAAAAACTGTTTTTT
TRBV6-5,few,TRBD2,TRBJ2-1,CASRRTSGGFNEQFF,TGTGCCAGCAGACGAACTAGCGGGGGGTTTAATGAGCAGTTCTTC
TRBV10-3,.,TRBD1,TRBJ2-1,CAISAGTGIPEQFF,TGTGCCATCAGTGCCGGGACAGGGATCCCTGAGCAGTTCTTC
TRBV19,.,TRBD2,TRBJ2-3,CASTLMAGADTQYF,TGTGCCAGTACTCTCATGGCGGGGGCAGATACGCAGTATTTT
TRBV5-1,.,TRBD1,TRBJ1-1,CASSLTGGTILNTEAFF,TGCGCCAGCAGCCTAACAGGGGGAACGATACTGAACACTGAAGCTTTCTTT
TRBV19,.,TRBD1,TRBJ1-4,CATAGTGSFEKLFF,TGTGCCACCGCCGGGACAGGGTCCTTCGAAAAACTGTTTTTT
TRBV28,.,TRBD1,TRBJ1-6,CASRTAGGSSPLHF,TGTGCCAGCAGGACGGCAGGGGGAAGTTCACCCCTCCACTTT
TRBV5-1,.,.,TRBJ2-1,CASSLVRAQGDEQFF,TGCGCCAGCAGCTTGGTCAGGGCCCAAGGGGATGAGCAGTTCTTC
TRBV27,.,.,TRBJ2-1,CASRQVAPHNEQFF,TGTGCCAGCAGACAGGTAGCCCCCCACAATGAGCAGTTCTTC
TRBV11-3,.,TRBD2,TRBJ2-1,CASSSPGAGGYNEQFF,TGTGCCAGCAGCTCCCCAGGAGCGGGAGGTTACAATGAGCAGTTCTTC